This TCR beta chain was profiled in a study of Graves' ophthalmopathy and Graves' hyperthyroidism. From germline, CDR1 is MNHEY and CDR2 SMNVEV (reference sequence). Trimming cost V 6 bases and J 6 bases, with 15 bases left between them. The CDR3 length is 13 residues. This clonotype has a count of ten or more. Scientists amplified the TCR beta CDR3 regions from RNA transcripts. An initial RT-PCR round employing HTBI primers preceded a second-round multiplex PCR. TCRdb itself ran the multiplex PCR reads through MiXCR, one entry per CDR3 protein. The sample has hundreds of thousands of distinct CDR3 sequences, about a fifth seen once.

The receptor was derived from a young woman with stable Graves' hyperthyroidism. Some clones in this sample may be carry-over from other donors' samples. The sequenced sample consisted of peripheral blood. The chain links TRBV27 to TRBJ2-7; D gene uncertain. The DNA of the CDR3 is TGTGCCAGCAGCCCCAGTTTGCCGTTCGAGCAGTACTTC. Its translation is CASSPSLPFEQYF.